The clone carrying this T cell receptor (beta chain) came up a few times. Antigen unknown. Amplified regions were TCR beta CDR3 sequences from RNA transcripts. RT-PCR in the first round (using the HTBI primer set) targeted the TCR CDR3. A single record per CDR3 protein comes from TCRdb applying MiXCR to the multiplex PCR reads. Among 600,000 to 900,000 distinct CDR3 sequences listed, about 16% were seen once. The source of the sample is a study of T cells in Graves' hyperthyroidism and ophthalmopathy. Notes on the study in general: Most clonotypes expanded in the thyroid (above 0.001) were also present in blood.

V lost 3 bases to trimming and J lost 0 bases, with 7 bases between them. The CDR3 is 14 amino acids. CDR1 is SGDLS and CDR2 is YYNGEE in the germline V gene. Graves' hyperthyroidism was deemed stable absent ophthalmopathy progression within 18 months. This chain uses TRBV9 with TRBJ1-5; D call uncertain. Specimen: blood. The receptor was derived from a man in his late teens or twenties with Graves' hyperthyroidism. The CDR3 is CASSGDYSNQPQHF. The CDR3 DNA is TGTGCCAGCAGCGGAGATTATAGCAATCAGCCCCAGCATTTT. Drawing the rest from reference TRBV9 and TRBJ1-5, the complete variable domain is DSGVTQTPKHLITATGQRVTLRCSPRSGDLSVYWYQQSLDQGLQFLIQYYNGEERAKGNILERFSAQQFPDLHSELNLSSLELGDSALYFCASSGDYSNQPQHFGDGTRLSIL.